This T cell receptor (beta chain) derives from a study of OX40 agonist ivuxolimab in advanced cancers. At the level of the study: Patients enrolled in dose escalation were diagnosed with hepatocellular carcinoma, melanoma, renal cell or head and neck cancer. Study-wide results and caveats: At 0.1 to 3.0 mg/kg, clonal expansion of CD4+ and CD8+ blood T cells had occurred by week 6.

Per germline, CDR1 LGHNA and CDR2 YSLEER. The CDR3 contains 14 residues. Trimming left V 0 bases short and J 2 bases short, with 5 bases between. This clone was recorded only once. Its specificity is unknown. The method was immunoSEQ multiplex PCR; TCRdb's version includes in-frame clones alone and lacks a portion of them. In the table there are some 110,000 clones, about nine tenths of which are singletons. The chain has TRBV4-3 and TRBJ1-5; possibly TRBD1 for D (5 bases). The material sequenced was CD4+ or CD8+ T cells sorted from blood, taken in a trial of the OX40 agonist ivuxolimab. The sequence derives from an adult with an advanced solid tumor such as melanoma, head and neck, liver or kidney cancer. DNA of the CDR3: TGCGCCAGCAGCCAAGACAGGGGCAATCAGCCCCAGCATTTT. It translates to CASSQDRGNQPQHF.